The 13 T cell receptor beta chains given below trace back to one sample, sequenced in a study of cytomegalovirus exposure and HLA in healthy donors. TCRdb's copy holds only in-frame clones and misses some; the assay was immunoSEQ multiplex PCR. Altogether approximately 270,000 clones are present, approximately 83% being singletons, with the ten largest covering more than 0.8%. Sequencing was done on a sample of PBMCs. The receptors derive from a woman between 18 and 30 years old in good health and CMV-seronegative.

The V gene is TRBV7-8, the J gene TRBJ2-7; TRBD2 is a possible D gene (7 bases). The V gene's germline CDR1 is SGHVS and CDR2 FQNEAQ. Between the trimmed V and J ends, which lost 1 base and 3 bases, there was a span of 19 bases. The CDR3 covers 17 residues. CDR3 sequence (DNA): TGTGCCAGCAGCTTAGGTTTAACAGGAGGGGGGGGCTACGAGCAGTACTTC. It encodes CASSLGLTGGGGYEQYF.

V usage is TRBV28 and J usage is TRBJ1-5; possible D gene TRBD1, 5 bases. The V end lost 1 base, the J end lost 5 bases, and 9 bases lay between the germline ends. CDR3 length equals 14 residues. CDR1 and CDR2 (germline): MDHEN, SYDVKM. CDR3 DNA sequence: TGTGCCAGCAGTTTATCCAGGGTGGATCAGCCCCAGCATTTT. It encodes CASSLSRVDQPQHF.

The V call is TRBV27, the J call TRBJ1-3, with D possibly matching TRBD1 (6 bases). V shed 3 bases and J shed 0 bases, with 15 bases lying between them. The CDR3 is 17 residues long. CDR1 is MNHEY and CDR2 is SMNVEV in the germline V gene (reference sequence). CDR3 nucleotide sequence: TGTGCCAGCAGTTTTAGCCCTCCAGGGGACTCTGGAAACACCATATATTTT. This encodes CASSFSPPGDSGNTIYF.

The chain has TRBV30 and TRBJ2-7; TRBD2 agrees at 9 bases. The V gene end was trimmed by 3 bases and the J gene end by 3 bases; junction bases not matched to a gene: 3. Germline V CDR1 and CDR2: GTSNPN, SVGIG (reference sequence). The CDR3 is 13 residues long. The CDR3 is CAWRRLADYEQYF. The CDR3 DNA reads as TGTGCCTGGAGGAGACTAGCGGACTACGAGCAGTACTTC. The full variable domain, with the rest looked up from reference TRBV30 and TRBJ2-7, is SQTIHQWPATLVQPVGSPLSLECTVEGTSNPNLYWYRQAAGRGLQLLFYSVGIGQISSEVPQNLSASRPQDRQFILSSKKLLLSDSGFYLCAWRRLADYEQYFGPGTRLTVT.

The chain joins TRBV25-1 to TRBJ2-1; 14 bases are a match to TRBD2. V was clipped by 2 bases and J by 6 bases; unmatched bases: 3. Germline-derived CDR1 and CDR2 are MGHDK and SYGVNS. This CDR3 has 16 residues. The CDR3 here is CASSEAGLAGGNEQFF. CDR3 coding DNA: TGTGCCAGCAGTGAAGCTGGACTAGCGGGGGGCAATGAGCAGTTCTTC. The whole variable domain, filled in from reference TRBV25-1 and TRBJ2-1, reads EADIYQTPRYLVIGTGKKITLECSQTMGHDKMYWYQQDPGMELHLIHYSYGVNSTEKGDLSSESTVSRIRTEHFPLTLESARPSHTSQYLCASSEAGLAGGNEQFFGPGTRLTVL.

The chain combines TRBV11-3 with TRBJ1-2, with D maybe TRBD1 (6 bases). The CDR3 is made up of 14 amino acids. Trimming cost V 2 bases and J 3 bases, with 10 bases left between them. Germline CDR1 reads SGHNT; CDR2 reads YENEEA. CDR3 loop: CASSLNRDHYGYTF. Here the CDR3 DNA reads TGTGCCAGCAGCTTAAACAGGGACCACTATGGCTACACCTTC.

The table lists this clone with many counts. V gene TRBV27 combines with J gene TRBJ2-7, with a weak D call TRBD1 (5 bases). Germline V gene lookup returns CDR1 MNHEY and CDR2 SMNVEV (reference sequence). This CDR3 region has 14 residues. V was cut by 2 bases and J by 2 bases, with 10 bases left in between. The CDR3 loop reads CASSLNRIAYEQYF. In DNA form, the CDR3 reads TGTGCCAGCAGTTTAAACAGGATCGCCTACGAGCAGTACTTC.

The rearrangement links TRBV6-6 to TRBJ1-5; maybe TRBD1 (5 bases). Between the trimmed V and J ends, which lost 0 bases and 5 bases, there was a span of 8 bases. The length of the CDR3 is 14 residues. Per the germline V gene, CDR1 is MNHNY and CDR2 is SVGAGI (reference sequence). CDR3 sequence (DNA): TGTGCCAGCAGTTACTCGAGACAGTATCAGCCCCAGCATTTT. It encodes CASSYSRQYQPQHF.

The rearrangement uses TRBV14 and TRBJ1-6, with TRBD1 matching over 8 bases. Germline loops: CDR1 SGHDN, CDR2 FVKESK. V was clipped by 1 base and J by 10 bases; unmatched bases: 9. This CDR3 is 16 amino acids long. Here the CDR3 DNA reads TGTGCCAGCAGCCAAGGATATACAGGGGGGGGATCACCCCTCCACTTT. It yields the protein CASSQGYTGGGSPLHF.

This chain uses TRBV6-1 with TRBJ2-1; 8 nucleotides agree with TRBD2. The CDR3 totals 15 residues. Looked up from germline, CDR1 is MNHNS and CDR2 is SASEGT. With V trimmed by 3 bases and J by 2 bases, 3 bases remained unmatched. CDR3 loop: CASSDVGGAYNEQFF. The CDR3 bases are TGTGCCAGCAGTGATGTCGGGGGGGCCTACAATGAGCAGTTCTTC.

The chain recombines TRBV7-6 with TRBJ2-7, with TRBD1 matching over 8 bases. The CDR3 length is 13 residues. The germline CDR1 and CDR2 sequences are SGHVS and FNYEAQ. J gave up 3 bases and V 5 bases, and 3 bases lay outside the gene matches. The CDR3 region is CASSHGQGYEQYF. CDR3 in DNA: TGTGCCAGCAGCCACGGACAGGGCTACGAGCAGTACTTC.

This chain joins TRBV29-1 and TRBJ1-1; 8 positions agree with TRBD1. The CDR3 is 16 amino acids. Germline CDR1 SQVTM, CDR2 ANQGSEA. V dropped 0 bases and J dropped 1; count of bases not matched to a gene: 7. CDR3 residues: CSVEDQLGTGNTEAFF. CDR3 DNA sequence: TGCAGCGTTGAAGATCAACTTGGGACAGGGAACACTGAAGCTTTCTTT. Combining the CDR3 with reference TRBV29-1 and TRBJ1-1 gives the whole variable domain SAVISQKPSRDICQRGTSLTIQCQVDSQVTMMFWYRQQPGQSLTLIATANQGSEATYESGFVIDKFPISRPNLTFSTLTVSNMSPEDSSIYLCSVEDQLGTGNTEAFFGQGTRLTVV.

J is TRBJ2-3 and V is TRBV7-2; D call uncertain. The CDR3 sequence is 12 residues long. Germline CDR1 and CDR2: SGHTA and FQGNSA. V was trimmed by 8 bases and J by 2 bases, leaving 8 bases between them. CDR3 sequence reads: CASVPHTDTQYF. As DNA, the CDR3 is TGTGCCAGCGTCCCCCACACAGATACGCAGTATTTT.